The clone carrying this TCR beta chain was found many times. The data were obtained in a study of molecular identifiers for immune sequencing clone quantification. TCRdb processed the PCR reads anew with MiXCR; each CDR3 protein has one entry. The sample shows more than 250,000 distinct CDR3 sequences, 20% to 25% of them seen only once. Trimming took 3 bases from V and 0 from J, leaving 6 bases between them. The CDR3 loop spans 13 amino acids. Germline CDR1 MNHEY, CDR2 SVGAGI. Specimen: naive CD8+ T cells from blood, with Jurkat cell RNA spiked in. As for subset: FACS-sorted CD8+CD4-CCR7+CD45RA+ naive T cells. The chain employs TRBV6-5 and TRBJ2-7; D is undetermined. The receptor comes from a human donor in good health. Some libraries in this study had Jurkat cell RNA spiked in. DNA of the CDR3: TGTGCCAGCAGTTATGGCAACTCCTACGAGCAGTACTTC. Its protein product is CASSYGNSYEQYF.